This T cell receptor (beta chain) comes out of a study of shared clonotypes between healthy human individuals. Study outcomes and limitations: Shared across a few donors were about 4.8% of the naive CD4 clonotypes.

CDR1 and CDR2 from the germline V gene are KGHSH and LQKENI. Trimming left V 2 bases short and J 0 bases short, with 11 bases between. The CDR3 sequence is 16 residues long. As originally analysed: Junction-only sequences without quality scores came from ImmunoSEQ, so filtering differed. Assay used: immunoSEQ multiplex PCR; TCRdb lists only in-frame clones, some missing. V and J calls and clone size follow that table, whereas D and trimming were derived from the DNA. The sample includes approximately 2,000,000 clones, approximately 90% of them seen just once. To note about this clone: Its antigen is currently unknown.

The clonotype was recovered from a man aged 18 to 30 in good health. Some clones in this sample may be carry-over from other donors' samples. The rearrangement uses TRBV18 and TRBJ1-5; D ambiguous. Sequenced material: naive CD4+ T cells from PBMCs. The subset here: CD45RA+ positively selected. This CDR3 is CASSPFQPDSNQPQHF. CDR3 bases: TGTGCCAGCTCACCATTCCAACCCGATAGCAATCAGCCCCAGCATTTT.